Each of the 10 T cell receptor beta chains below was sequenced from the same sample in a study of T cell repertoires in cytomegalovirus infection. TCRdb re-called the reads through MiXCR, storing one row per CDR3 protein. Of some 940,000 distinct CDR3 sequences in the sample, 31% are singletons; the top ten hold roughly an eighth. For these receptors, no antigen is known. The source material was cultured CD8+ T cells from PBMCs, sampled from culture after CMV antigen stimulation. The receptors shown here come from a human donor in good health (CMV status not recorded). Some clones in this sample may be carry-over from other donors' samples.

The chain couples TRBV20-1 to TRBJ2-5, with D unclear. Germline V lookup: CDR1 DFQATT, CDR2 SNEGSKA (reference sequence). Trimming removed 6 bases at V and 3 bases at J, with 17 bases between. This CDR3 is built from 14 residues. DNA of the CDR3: TGCAGTGCCCCGATGGGGATCCAGAAAGAGACCCAGTACTTC. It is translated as CSAPMGIQKETQYF.

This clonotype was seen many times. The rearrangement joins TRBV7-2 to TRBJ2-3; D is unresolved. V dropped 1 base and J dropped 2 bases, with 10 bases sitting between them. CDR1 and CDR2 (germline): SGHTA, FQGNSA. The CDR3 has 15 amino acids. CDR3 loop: CASSLDRRFTDTQYF. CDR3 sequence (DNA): TGTGCCAGCAGCTTAGACAGAAGGTTCACAGATACGCAGTATTTT. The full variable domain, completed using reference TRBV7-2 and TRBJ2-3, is GAGVSQSPSNKVTEKGKDVELRCDPISGHTALYWYRQSLGQGLEFLIYFQGNSAPDKSGLPSDRFSAERTGGSVSTLTIQRTQQEDSAVYLCASSLDRRFTDTQYFGPGTRLTVL.

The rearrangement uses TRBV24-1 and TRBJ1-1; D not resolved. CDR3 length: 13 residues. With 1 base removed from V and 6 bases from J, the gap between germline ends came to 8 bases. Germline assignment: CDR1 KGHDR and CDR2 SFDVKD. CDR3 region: CATSDFAGPEAFF. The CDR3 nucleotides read TGTGCCACCAGTGATTTTGCCGGGCCTGAAGCTTTCTTT.

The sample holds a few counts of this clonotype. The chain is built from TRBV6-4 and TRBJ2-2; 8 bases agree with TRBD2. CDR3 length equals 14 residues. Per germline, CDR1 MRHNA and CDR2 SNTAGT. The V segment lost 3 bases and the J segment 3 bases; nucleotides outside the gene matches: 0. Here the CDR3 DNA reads TGTGCCAGCAGTGAGCGGGGGGACACCGGGGAGCTGTTTTTT. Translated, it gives CASSERGDTGELFF.

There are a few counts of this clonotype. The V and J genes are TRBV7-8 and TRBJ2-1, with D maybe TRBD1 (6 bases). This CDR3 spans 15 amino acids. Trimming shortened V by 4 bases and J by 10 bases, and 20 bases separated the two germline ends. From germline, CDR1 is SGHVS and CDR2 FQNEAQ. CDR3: CASSSSRDTVPEQFF. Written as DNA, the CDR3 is TGTGCCAGCAGCTCTTCCCGGGACACAGTCCCGGAGCAGTTCTTC.

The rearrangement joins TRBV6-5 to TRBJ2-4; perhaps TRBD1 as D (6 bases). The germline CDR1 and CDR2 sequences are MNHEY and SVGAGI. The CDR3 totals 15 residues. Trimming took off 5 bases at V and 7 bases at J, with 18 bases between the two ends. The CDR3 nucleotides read TGTGCCAGCAGTCCCACCCTAGAGAGGGGGAACATTCAGTACTTC. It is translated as CASSPTLERGNIQYF.

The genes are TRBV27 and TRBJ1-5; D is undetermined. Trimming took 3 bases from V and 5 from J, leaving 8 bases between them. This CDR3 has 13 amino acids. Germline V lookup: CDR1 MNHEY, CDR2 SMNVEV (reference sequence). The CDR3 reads CASSFGLYQPQHF. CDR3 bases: TGTGCCAGCAGTTTCGGCTTGTATCAGCCCCAGCATTTT.

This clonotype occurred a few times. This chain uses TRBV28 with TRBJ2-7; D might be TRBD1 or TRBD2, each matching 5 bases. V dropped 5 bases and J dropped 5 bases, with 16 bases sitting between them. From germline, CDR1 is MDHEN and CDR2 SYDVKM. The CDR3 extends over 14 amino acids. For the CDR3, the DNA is TGTGCCAGCAGTCTGGGGGAAGGGGCGGACGAGCAGTACGTC. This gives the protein CASSLGEGADEQYV.

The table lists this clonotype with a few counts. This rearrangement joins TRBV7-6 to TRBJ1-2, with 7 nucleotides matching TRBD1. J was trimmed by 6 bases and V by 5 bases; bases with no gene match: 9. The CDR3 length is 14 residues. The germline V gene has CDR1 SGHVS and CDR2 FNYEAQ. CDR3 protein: CASSPDRARDGYTF. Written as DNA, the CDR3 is TGTGCCAGCAGCCCCGACAGGGCGAGGGATGGCTACACCTTC. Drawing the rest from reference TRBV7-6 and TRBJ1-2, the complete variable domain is GAGVSQSPRYKVTKRGQDVALRCDPISGHVSLYWYRQALGQGPEFLTYFNYEAQQDKSGLPNDRFSAERPEGSISTLTIQRTEQRDSAMYRCASSPDRARDGYTFGSGTRLTVV.

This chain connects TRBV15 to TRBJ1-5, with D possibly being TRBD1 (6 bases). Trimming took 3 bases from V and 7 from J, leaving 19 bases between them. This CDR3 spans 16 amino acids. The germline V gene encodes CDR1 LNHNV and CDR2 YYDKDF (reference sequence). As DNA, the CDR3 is TGTGCCACCAGCAGGATTGACAGGTTTACGGGACAGCCCCAGCATTTT. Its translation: CATSRIDRFTGQPQHF.